Listed below are T cell receptor beta chains from one sample, sequenced in a study of cytomegalovirus exposure and HLA in healthy donors. TCRdb's copy holds only in-frame clones and misses some; the assay was immunoSEQ multiplex PCR. In the table there are about 190,000 clones, around 87% of which are singletons. Sequenced material: PBMCs. The receptors were gathered from a woman aged 18-30 years in good health and CMV-seronegative. Both conserved end residues are part of each CDR3. The order of the fields is clone size, V gene, D gene, J gene, CDR3 DNA, CDR3 protein. The D gene is left open where the match is weak. Part of the rows lack a size; the others show once, few, many or a class for expanded clones.

NA	TRBV28	TRBD1	TRBJ2-2	TGTGCCAGCAGTTTCCAGGGGGTGAACACCGGGGAGCTGTTTTTT	CASSFQGVNTGELFF
NA	TRBV19	TRBD2	TRBJ2-1	TGTGCCAGTAGTCCTGTTCTCGCGGGAGAGTCCTACAATGAGCAGTTCTTC	CASSPVLAGESYNEQFF
NA	TRBV2	NA	TRBJ1-1	TGTGCCAGCGCTATATCAGGGGTGGGCACTGAAGCTTTCTTT	CASAISGVGTEAFF
medium-sized	TRBV6-1	TRBD1	TRBJ2-7	TGTGCCAGCAGTGATCTTACCGGGACAGGGTCCGAGCAGTACTTC	CASSDLTGTGSEQYF
NA	TRBV5-1	NA	TRBJ2-7	TGCGCCAGCAGGGGACAAAACGAGCAGTACTTC	CASRGQNEQYF
NA	TRBV19	TRBD2	TRBJ2-5	TGTGCCAGTAGTCCACTGCGGGGGTTCCAAGAGACCCAGTACTTC	CASSPLRGFQETQYF
once	TRBV7-2	NA	TRBJ1-1	TGTGCCAGCAGCCCAGGGGCCGCCATGAACACTGAAGCTTTCTTT	CASSPGAAMNTEAFF
NA	TRBV10-3	NA	TRBJ1-1	TGTGCCATCTCAGGAGGCACTGAAGCTTTCTTT	CAISGGTEAFF
NA	TRBV12-1	NA	TRBJ1-2	TGTGCCAGCAGCTCCCGACAGGGCAATGGCTACACCTTC	CASSSRQGNGYTF
few	TRBV28	NA	TRBJ2-5	TGTGCCAGCAGTGATAGGGGAACAGAAGAGACCCAGTACTTC	CASSDRGTEETQYF
few	TRBV18	TRBD1	TRBJ1-2	TGTGCCAGCTCACCTACCGACAGGGCGAAGGACTATGGCTACACCTTC	CASSPTDRAKDYGYTF